This T cell receptor (beta chain) was sequenced in a study of T cell repertoires in cytomegalovirus infection. TCRdb ran MiXCR on the reads and lists one entry per CDR3 protein. The data show roughly 500,000 distinct CDR3 sequences, 25% to 35% seen once. J was trimmed by 5 bases and V by 4 bases; bases with no gene match: 5. The CDR3 has 15 amino acids. Germline CDR1 is SGHNT and CDR2 is YENEEA. To note about this clonotype: What it binds is unknown.

The chain links TRBV11-3 to TRBJ2-1; 10 bases agree with TRBD2. The receptor was derived from a human donor in good health (CMV status not recorded). Some clones in this sample may be carry-over from other donors' samples. Sequencing was performed on cultured PBMCs, taken from culture after CMV antigen stimulation. This CDR3 is CASSYSGRKNNEQFF. DNA for the CDR3: TGTGCCAGCAGCTATAGCGGGAGGAAAAACAATGAGCAGTTCTTC.